The 30 T cell receptor beta chains in this list originate from one sample, sequenced in a study of cytomegalovirus exposure and HLA in healthy donors (dated by TCRdb to 2017 to 2019). Library generation was performed with the immunoSEQ multiplex PCR assay. For the multiplex PCR, a mixture combining 60 forward primers for TCR Vbeta segments and 13 reverse primers for TCR Jbeta segments was used. TCRdb carries this immuneACCESS record with in-frame sequences only. Its versions omit some clonotypes, under half of them owing to an unresolved V gene in the studies checked, with the rest unexplained. This sample holds under 200,000 clones; around nine tenths were observed only once. The biggest ten clones account for roughly 1.8% of the sample. Sequencing was carried out using PBMCs. These receptors came from a woman aged 18-29 years in good health and CMV-seronegative.

CDR3 in amino acids: CASSFEGRYGYTF. The CDR3 bases are TGTGCCAGCAGCTTTGAGGGTCGCTATGGCTACACCTTC. The chain links TRBV5-4 to TRBJ1-2; D call uncertain. The CDR3 covers 13 residues. Germline loops: CDR1 SGHNT, CDR2 YYREEE (reference sequence). V was pared by 2 bases and J by 4 bases, with 9 bases between.

J is TRBJ2-3 and V is TRBV5-1, with D unresolved. This CDR3 comprises 14 residues. V shed 0 bases and J shed 4 bases, with 9 bases lying between them. Germline assignment: CDR1 SGHRS and CDR2 YFSETQ. CDR3 in DNA: TGCGCCAGCAGCTTGGTCGTCTCGGCAGATACGCAGTATTTT. Protein product: CASSLVVSADTQYF.

The CDR3 DNA sequence: TGTGCCTGGCACCTGGGGGACACCTCCTACGAGCAGTACTTC. Translation gives CAWHLGDTSYEQYF. This chain joins TRBV30 and TRBJ2-7; tentatively, D is TRBD1 (6 bases). The germline gives CDR1 GTSNPN, CDR2 SVGIG (reference sequence). The CDR3 totals 14 residues. V was trimmed by 5 bases and J by 0 bases, leaving 14 bases between them.

This rearrangement joins TRBV18 to TRBJ2-5, with 12 bases lining up with TRBD2. CDR1 is KGHSH and CDR2 is LQKENI in the germline V gene. V shed 3 bases, J shed 1 base, and the junction held 6 bases outside the gene matches. The CDR3 sequence is 17 residues long. In DNA, the CDR3 is TGTGCCAGCTCACCCCTAGCGGGGGGGCTCTTCCAAGAGACCCAGTACTTC. This encodes CASSPLAGGLFQETQYF.

The V gene is TRBV5-1, the J gene TRBJ1-5; D is undetermined. CDR1 SGHRS and CDR2 YFSETQ come from the germline V gene. Trimming pared 0 bases from V and 6 bases from J, leaving 10 bases between. The CDR3 is 14 amino acids. CDR3 DNA: TGCGCCAGCAGCTTGGCCGGTGAGGGTCAGCCCCAGCATTTT. This gives the protein CASSLAGEGQPQHF.

CDR3 residues: CASSPAPGGGNQPQHF. The CDR3 DNA is TGTGCCAGCTCACCCGCTCCGGGGGGCGGCAATCAGCCCCAGCATTTT. This chain uses TRBV18 with TRBJ1-5, with TRBD1 as a possible D gene (6 bases). V was shortened by 3 bases and J by 2 bases, with 14 bases between the two germline ends. The germline gives CDR1 KGHSH, CDR2 LQKENI. The CDR3 is 16 residues long.

CDR3 region: CASTRGEPYNSPLHF. In DNA, the CDR3 is TGTGCCAGTACCCGCGGGGAACCCTATAATTCACCCCTCCACTTT. The rearrangement joins TRBV19 to TRBJ1-6; the D is unclear. Germline loops: CDR1 LNHDA, CDR2 SQIVND (reference sequence). The CDR3 is made up of 15 amino acids. V lost 7 bases to trimming and J lost 2 bases, with 12 bases between them.

The CDR3 nucleotides are TGTGCCAGCAGTTGGGACAGGGGTAGCACTGAAGCTTTCTTT. It codes for CASSWDRGSTEAFF. V is TRBV27 and J is TRBJ1-1, with 10 bases identical to TRBD1. With 4 bases clipped from V and 4 bases from J, the junction kept 3 bases outside the gene matches. This CDR3 is 14 amino acids long. Germline values: CDR1 MNHEY, CDR2 SMNVEV (reference sequence).

The V gene is TRBV28, the J gene TRBJ1-1; D unresolved. The CDR3 spans 12 residues. Germline V gene data show CDR1 as MDHEN and CDR2 as SYDVKM. The ends were cut back, 0 bases at V and 10 bases at J, with 9 bases in the middle. CDR3 coding DNA: TGTGCCAGCAGTTTATGGGGAGTGGGAGCTTTCTTT. Translated: CASSLWGVGAFF.

The rearrangement uses TRBV28 and TRBJ1-4, with unresolved D. This CDR3 region has 14 residues. The V end lost 6 bases, the J end lost 3 bases, and 11 bases lay between the germline ends. The germline gives CDR1 MDHEN, CDR2 SYDVKM. The CDR3 DNA follows: TGTGCCAGCAGGCATCCGGTCTCTAATGAAAAACTGTTTTTT. The encoded protein is CASRHPVSNEKLFF.

The chain recombines TRBV5-1 with TRBJ1-2; maybe TRBD1 (6 bases). Trimming left V 0 bases short and J 10 bases short, with 16 bases between. CDR3 size: 14 residues. Germline lookup yields CDR1 SGHRS and CDR2 YFSETQ. The CDR3 coding sequence is TGCGCCAGCAGCTTGGGACAGGTGTTCGAGTTCTACACCTTC. Translation gives CASSLGQVFEFYTF.

The gene calls are TRBV9 and TRBJ2-7, with D possibly matching TRBD2 (6 bases). The CDR3 covers 14 residues. V shed 3 bases and J shed 4 bases, with 14 bases lying between them. Germline loops: CDR1 SGDLS, CDR2 YYNGEE. The CDR3 DNA reads TGTGCCAGCAGCGCCGGGACTCTCGGTTACGAGCAGTACTTC. Translation: CASSAGTLGYEQYF.

The gene calls are TRBV19 and TRBJ2-2; 7 nucleotides line up with TRBD2. The CDR3 runs to 15 residues. Germline loops: CDR1 LNHDA, CDR2 SQIVND (reference sequence). V lost 8 bases, J lost 2 bases, and 8 bases stayed unmatched. This CDR3 reads CASRRAGINTGELFF. DNA for the CDR3: TGTGCCAGTCGGAGAGCGGGGATTAACACCGGGGAGCTGTTTTTT.

The chain carries TRBV19 and TRBJ2-1, with a possible D match to TRBD2 (6 bases). Germline V CDR1 and CDR2: LNHDA, SQIVND (reference sequence). The ends were cut back, 6 bases at V and 0 bases at J, with 12 bases in the middle. The CDR3 length is 15 residues. Written as DNA, the CDR3 is TGTGCCAGTAGGAAAACTAGCAGCTCCTACAATGAGCAGTTCTTC. Its translation: CASRKTSSSYNEQFF.

V and J are TRBV4-1 and TRBJ2-7; TRBD1 matches 9 bases. V lost 0 bases, J lost 1 base, and 4 bases stayed unmatched. The germline gives CDR1 MGHRA, CDR2 YSYEKL. CDR3 size: 16 residues. In nucleotides, the CDR3 is TGCGCCAGCAGCCAAGATGGCGGGACAGGGTCCTACGAGCAGTACTTC. Protein product: CASSQDGGTGSYEQYF.

The J gene is TRBJ2-5, the V gene TRBV19; weak D call: TRBD2 (7 bases). The V gene lost 0 bases and the J gene lost 5 bases, with 13 bases spanning the gap. The germline V gene encodes CDR1 LNHDA and CDR2 SQIVND (reference sequence). The CDR3 loop spans 15 amino acids. CDR3 sequence (DNA): TGTGCCAGTAGTATAGACGGGGGGCGCGGTGAGACCCAGTACTTC. This codes for CASSIDGGRGETQYF.

The DNA of the CDR3 is TGTGCCAGTAGTGTCTCTAGAGATCGGGGCAATGAGCAGTTCTTC. It is translated as CASSVSRDRGNEQFF. The chain joins TRBV19 to TRBJ2-1; a weak D match, TRBD2 (5 bases). V lost 5 bases, J lost 6 bases, and 17 bases lay in between. The germline V gene has CDR1 LNHDA and CDR2 SQIVND (reference sequence). The CDR3 extends over 15 amino acids.

This clone is a singleton in its sample. The V and J genes are TRBV27 and TRBJ1-4, with TRBD1 matching 9 bases. Germline CDR1 MNHEY, CDR2 SMNVEV (reference sequence). V lost 2 bases to trimming and J lost 7 bases; unmatched junction nucleotides: 5. CDR3 length: 15 residues. CDR3 in DNA: TGTGCCAGCAGTTTAACAGGGGGCAGGGGTGAAAAACTGTTTTTT. Its translation is CASSLTGGRGEKLFF.

CDR3 sequence reads: CASSSWDREHPQHF. The DNA of the CDR3 is TGTGCCAGCAGTTCCTGGGACAGGGAGCATCCCCAGCATTTT. V gene TRBV5-6 combines with J gene TRBJ1-5; TRBD1 aligns across 9 bases. Germline CDR1 SGHDT, CDR2 YYEEEE. The junction had 10 bases not matched to a gene; V was cut back by 5 bases and J by 10 bases. The CDR3 sequence is 14 residues long.

The CDR3 here is CASSFSGYTGELFF. In nucleotides, the CDR3 is TGTGCCAGCAGCTTTAGCGGTTACACCGGGGAGCTGTTTTTT. The V and J genes are TRBV7-3 and TRBJ2-2, with D perhaps TRBD2 (6 bases). The germline gives CDR1 SGHTA, CDR2 FQGTGA. V dropped 3 bases and J dropped 3 bases, with 8 bases sitting between them. This CDR3 region has 14 residues.

The chain employs TRBV11-2 and TRBJ2-3, with 9 bases fitting TRBD1. The CDR3 has 17 residues. Germline CDR1 is SGHAT and CDR2 is FQNNGV. V gave up 0 bases and J gave up 1 base; unmatched junction bases: 5. CDR3 DNA: TGTGCCAGCAGCTTAGACCAACAGGGGGCCGGCACAGATACGCAGTATTTT. Translated: CASSLDQQGAGTDTQYF.

The V gene is TRBV28, the J gene TRBJ2-3; no reliable D call. This CDR3 is built from 14 residues. Looked up from germline, CDR1 is MDHEN and CDR2 is SYDVKM. The V end was cut by 3 bases, the J end by 2 bases, with 9 bases between. CDR3 DNA sequence: TGTGCCAGCAGTTTTGCTAGTTTCACAGATACGCAGTATTTT. Translation: CASSFASFTDTQYF. The full variable domain, in which reference TRBV28 and TRBJ2-3 provide the parts outside the CDR3, is DVKVTQSSRYLVKRTGEKVFLECVQDMDHENMFWYRQDPGLGLRLIYFSYDVKMKEKGDIPEGYSVSREKKERFSLILESASTNQTSMYLCASSFASFTDTQYFGPGTRLTVL.

The chain couples TRBV2 to TRBJ1-6; possible D gene TRBD1, 6 bases. The germline V and J ends were trimmed by 6 bases and 4 bases, with 10 bases remaining between them. CDR3 length: 14 residues. Germline V gives CDR1 SNHLY, CDR2 FYNNEI. Here the CDR3 DNA reads TGTGCCAGCAGGGAGACAGGATATAATTCACCCCTCCACTTT. Residues: CASRETGYNSPLHF.

The chain employs TRBV28 and TRBJ1-2; 7 nucleotides line up with TRBD1. Germline-derived CDR1 and CDR2 are MDHEN and SYDVKM. The CDR3 runs 14 residues. The junction had 12 bases not matched to a gene; V was cut back by 6 bases and J by 8 bases. DNA for the CDR3: TGTGCCAGCAGACCCCTCGACAGGGTAGGAGGCTACACCTTC. Residues: CASRPLDRVGGYTF.

The chain joins TRBV21-1 to TRBJ1-2. TRBV21-1 represents a pseudogene. This CDR3 is built from 13 residues. The CDR3 is CASSKAGGNGYTF. CDR3 nucleotides: TGTGCCAGCAGCAAAGCCGGGGGGAACGGCTACACCTTC.

The V gene is TRBV6-1, the J gene TRBJ2-2; D might be TRBD1 (6 bases). This CDR3 is 13 amino acids long. CDR1 and CDR2 from the germline V gene are MNHNS and SASEGT. V was pared by 5 bases and J by 5 bases, with 9 bases between. The CDR3 DNA reads TGTGCCAGCAGTCCAGGGGAGACCGGGGAGCTGTTTTTT. This encodes CASSPGETGELFF.

The chain recombines TRBV5-4 with TRBJ1-3; 7 nucleotides line up with TRBD1. Germline CDR1 reads SGHNT; CDR2 reads YYREEE (reference sequence). V lost 0 bases and J lost 2; bases outside the gene matches: 8. The CDR3 is made up of 17 amino acids. CDR3 DNA: TGTGCCAGCAGCTTGGGACAGGGCTATACGGCTGGAAACACCATATATTTT. Its protein product is CASSLGQGYTAGNTIYF.

The V call is TRBV6-1, the J call TRBJ1-5, with TRBD1 matching 7 bases. Germline lookup yields CDR1 MNHNS and CDR2 SASEGT. There are 17 residues in the CDR3. J was trimmed by 4 bases and V by 0 bases; bases with no gene match: 9. CDR3 bases: TGTGCCAGCAGTGAAGCTCGTTGGGGACAGAGAAATCAGCCCCAGCATTTT. Its translation is CASSEARWGQRNQPQHF.

The J gene is TRBJ1-1, the V gene TRBV27, with D unresolved. The CDR3 totals 13 residues. The germline gives CDR1 MNHEY, CDR2 SMNVEV (reference sequence). V lost 4 bases and J lost 10, with 16 bases in between. CDR3 protein: CASSSLDGTGAFF. The CDR3 DNA sequence: TGTGCCAGCAGTTCTCTAGACGGCACGGGAGCTTTCTTT.

The chain is built from TRBV6-5 and TRBJ2-5; 7 bases align to TRBD2. From germline, CDR1 is MNHEY and CDR2 SVGAGI. The CDR3 sequence is 15 residues long. The trim removed 6 bases at V and 1 base at J, leaving 8 bases unmatched. The CDR3 is CASSSRTSGQETQYF. CDR3 nucleotides: TGTGCCAGCAGCTCAAGGACTAGTGGCCAAGAGACCCAGTACTTC.